This T cell receptor (beta chain) was obtained from a study of T cells in Graves' hyperthyroidism and ophthalmopathy. Study results and limitations: Ophthalmopathy, which appeared later, was predicted by the model a median 6.5 months before onset. Most clonotypes that expanded in the thyroid above 0.001 also showed up in blood.

RNA transcripts provided the source from which TCR beta CDR3 regions were amplified. The HTBI primer set was used in a first-round RT-PCR of the TCR CDR3. TCRdb called the multiplex PCR reads again in MiXCR, with one record for every CDR3 protein. The data show about half a million distinct CDR3 sequences, about 20% seen once. This clonotype was counted between two and nine times. The antigen is unknown. CDR3 size: 16 residues. The germline V and J ends were trimmed by 5 bases and 6 bases, with 19 bases remaining between them. Germline-derived CDR1 and CDR2 are SEHNR and FQNEAQ (reference sequence). Ophthalmopathy in the patients scored at least 3 on Clinical Activity Score and at least 4 on NOSPECS grade, lasting under 3 months.

The clonotype was recovered from a man aged 40-49 years with Graves' ophthalmopathy. Sample: blood. The gene calls are TRBV7-9 and TRBJ1-4; possibly TRBD1 for D (6 bases). CDR3 in amino acids: CASSRFVGGPDEKLFF. In DNA, the CDR3 is TGTGCCAGCAGCCGATTCGTTGGGGGCCCGGATGAAAAACTGTTTTTT.